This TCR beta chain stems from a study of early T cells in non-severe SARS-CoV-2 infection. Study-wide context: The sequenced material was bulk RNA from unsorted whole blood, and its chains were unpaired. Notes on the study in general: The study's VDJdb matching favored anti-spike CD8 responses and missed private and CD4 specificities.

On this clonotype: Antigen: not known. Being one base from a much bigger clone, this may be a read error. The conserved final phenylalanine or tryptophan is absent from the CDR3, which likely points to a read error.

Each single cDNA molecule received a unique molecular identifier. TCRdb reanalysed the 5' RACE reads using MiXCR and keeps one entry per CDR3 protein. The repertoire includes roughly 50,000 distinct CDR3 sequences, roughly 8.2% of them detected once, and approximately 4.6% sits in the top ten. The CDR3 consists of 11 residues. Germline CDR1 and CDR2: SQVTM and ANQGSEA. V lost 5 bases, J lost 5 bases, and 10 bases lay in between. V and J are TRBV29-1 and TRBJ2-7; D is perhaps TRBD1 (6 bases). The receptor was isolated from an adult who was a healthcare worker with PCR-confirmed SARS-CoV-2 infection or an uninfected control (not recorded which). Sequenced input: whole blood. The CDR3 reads CSVSNRDEQYS. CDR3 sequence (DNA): TGCAGCGTTTCGAACAGGGACGAGCAGTACTCC.